The following is a T cell receptor beta chain sequence with its context. The data were obtained in a study of control samples from healthy donors and cancer patients. Assay used: immunoSEQ multiplex PCR; TCRdb lists only in-frame clones, some missing. Of 120,000 to 150,000 clones in the sample, roughly nine tenths were seen once. The CDR3 is 15 amino acids. Germline trimming cut 8 bases from V and 2 bases from J; bases unmatched to any gene: 7. Germline assignment: CDR1 MNHEY and CDR2 SVGAGI. V gene TRBV6-5 combines with J gene TRBJ2-5; 11 positions agree with TRBD2. Sequencing was done on a sample of blood. This sequence was found in a woman aged 25 to 39 in good health. DNA for the CDR3: TGTGCCAGCCTTCCGGGACTAGCGGTTCAAGAGACCCAGTACTTC. Translating gives CASLPGLAVQETQYF.